The 30 T cell receptor beta chains in this list originate from one sample, sequenced in a study of neurological immune-mediated disorders. Using its own MiXCR run on the 5' RACE reads, TCRdb lists one record per CDR3 protein. The table includes 65,000 to 85,000 distinct CDR3 sequences, approximately 6% detected once. Time point: longitudinal time-point 2. Sequencing input: PBMCs. All receptors derive from a woman between 55 and 75 years old with multiple sclerosis.

This clonotype was counted only a few times. This chain joins TRBV2 and TRBJ2-7; 13 bases are shared with TRBD2. Germline assignment: CDR1 SNHLY and CDR2 FYNNEI. The CDR3 length is 12 residues. With V trimmed by 5 bases and J by 11 bases, 3 bases remained unmatched. The CDR3 spells CASSLTSGGEYF. The CDR3 nucleotides are TGTGCCAGCAGTCTAACTAGCGGGGGGGAGTACTTC.

The chain links TRBV28 to TRBJ1-1; no clear D gene. There are 15 residues in the CDR3. Trimming pared 3 bases from V and 6 bases from J, leaving 17 bases between. Germline CDR1 is MDHEN and CDR2 is SYDVKM. This chain's CDR3 is CASSFRIQAVSEAFF. In nucleotides, the CDR3 is TGTGCCAGCAGTTTTAGAATCCAGGCAGTTTCTGAAGCTTTCTTT. The full variable domain, with the rest looked up from reference TRBV28 and TRBJ1-1, is DVKVTQSSRYLVKRTGEKVFLECVQDMDHENMFWYRQDPGLGLRLIYFSYDVKMKEKGDIPEGYSVSREKKERFSLILESASTNQTSMYLCASSFRIQAVSEAFFGQGTRLTVV.

This clonotype was found many times. The chain has TRBV7-2 and TRBJ1-6; D is undetermined. The V end lost 4 bases, the J end lost 5 bases, and 6 bases lay between the germline ends. The CDR3 is made up of 13 amino acids. CDR1 is SGHTA and CDR2 is FQGNSA in the germline V gene. This CDR3 reads CASSYGDNSPLHF. The CDR3 DNA reads as TGTGCCAGCAGCTACGGGGATAATTCACCCCTCCACTTT.

The sample holds many counts of this clonotype. The V gene is TRBV5-1, the J gene TRBJ2-4; D is perhaps TRBD2 (7 bases). Germline lookup yields CDR1 SGHRS and CDR2 YFSETQ. The CDR3 totals 14 residues. Trimming left V 3 bases short and J 6 bases short, with 13 bases between. CDR3 residues: CASSSGGLRNIQYF. The CDR3 DNA reads TGCGCCAGCAGCTCCGGGGGGCTAAGAAACATTCAGTACTTC.

Turning to this clonotype: This may arise from a read error, as a much more abundant clone is one base away. This sequence joins TRBV27 and TRBJ2-7; D unresolved. This CDR3 contains 13 residues. Per the germline V gene, CDR1 is MNHEY and CDR2 is SMNVEV (reference sequence). Trimming removed 3 bases from V and 4 bases from J, with 10 bases in between. The CDR3 loop reads CASSLVGLYEQYF. DNA of the CDR3: TGTGCCAGCAGTTTGGTAGGCCTATACGAGCAGTACTTC.

This clonotype was counted many times. This sequence joins TRBV7-8 and TRBJ2-7, with no clear D. Germline assignment: CDR1 SGHVS and CDR2 FQNEAQ. CDR3 length: 14 amino acids. V was clipped by 5 bases and J by 3 bases, with 14 bases between them. CDR3 loop: CASSPNVVSYEQYF. The CDR3 DNA reads as TGTGCCAGCAGCCCAAATGTGGTTAGCTACGAGCAGTACTTC. Based on the CDR3 plus reference TRBV7-8 and TRBJ2-7, the full variable domain is GAGVSQSPRYKVAKRGQDVALRCDPISGHVSLFWYQQALGQGPEFLTYFQNEAQLDKSGLPSDRFFAERPEGSVSTLKIQRTQQEDSAVYLCASSPNVVSYEQYFGPGTRLTVT.

This clonotype was seen ten or more times. The chain couples TRBV7-8 to TRBJ2-7, with 8 bases fitting TRBD1. There are 15 residues in the CDR3. Trimming cost V 5 bases and J 1 base; bases outside gene matches: 7. Germline V gives CDR1 SGHVS, CDR2 FQNEAQ. The CDR3 is CASSRPGTGSYEQYF. The CDR3 DNA reads TGTGCCAGCAGCCGTCCCGGGACAGGATCCTACGAGCAGTACTTC.

This clonotype showed up many times. V gene TRBV20-1 combines with J gene TRBJ2-1; the match to TRBD2 covers 11 bases. The trim removed 0 bases at V and 4 bases at J, leaving 5 bases unmatched. The CDR3 extends over 16 amino acids. Germline lookup yields CDR1 DFQATT and CDR2 SNEGSKA (reference sequence). In nucleotides, the CDR3 is TGCAGTGCTAGAGATCCCCTAGCGGGGGGATACAATGAGCAGTTCTTC. Residues: CSARDPLAGGYNEQFF.

This clonotype has at least ten counts. This chain connects TRBV7-2 to TRBJ2-3; D may match TRBD1 or TRBD2 (5 bases each). CDR3 length equals 15 residues. Looked up from germline, CDR1 is SGHTA and CDR2 is FQGNSA. V was trimmed by 3 bases and J by 6 bases, leaving 16 bases between them. In nucleotides, the CDR3 is TGTGCCAGCAGCTTCCCGGACACCAGAGGGGATACGCAGTATTTT. Its protein is CASSFPDTRGDTQYF.

This clonotype was recorded many times. This chain links TRBV12-3 or TRBV12-4 with TRBJ2-1; 9 nucleotides match TRBD2. The CDR3 totals 13 residues. With V trimmed by 1 base and J by 14 bases, 6 bases remained unmatched. CDR3 DNA: TGTGCCAGCAGTTTAGGGGCGGGGGGGCTGAAGTTCTTC. It specifies CASSLGAGGLKFF.

This clonotype was seen ten or more times. The V call is TRBV25-1, the J call TRBJ1-6, with a tentative D call TRBD1 (5 bases). Germline V CDR1 and CDR2: MGHDK, SYGVNS. The CDR3 loop spans 16 amino acids. Trimming removed 4 bases at V and 0 bases at J, with 10 bases between. The chain's CDR3 is CASSGSGSSYNSPLHF. CDR3 nucleotide sequence: TGTGCCAGCAGTGGATCAGGGAGCTCCTATAATTCACCCCTCCACTTT.

This clonotype was counted ten times or more. The genes are TRBV5-1 and TRBJ2-1; D gene unclear. Germline assignment: CDR1 SGHRS and CDR2 YFSETQ. CDR3 length: 16 residues. Trimming cost V 7 bases and J 2 bases, with 19 bases left between them. CDR3: CASAPEAVPPYNEQFF. CDR3 bases: TGCGCCAGCGCCCCCGAGGCAGTCCCTCCCTACAATGAGCAGTTCTTC.

This clonotype was seen repeatedly, ten times or more. The V gene is TRBV6-5, the J gene TRBJ2-1; TRBD1 aligns across 9 bases. J lost 8 bases, V lost 7 bases, and 12 bases had no gene match. There are 15 residues in the CDR3. Germline V gene lookup returns CDR1 MNHEY and CDR2 SVGAGI. CDR3 DNA: TGTGCCAGCAATCCCGGGACAGGGTTTTTGGATGAGCAGTTCTTC. As protein: CASNPGTGFLDEQFF.

This clonotype came up many times. This chain uses TRBV20-1 with TRBJ1-6; weak D call: TRBD1 (5 bases). Germline-derived CDR1 and CDR2 are DFQATT and SNEGSKA (reference sequence). The CDR3 runs to 13 residues. Deletions cut 5 bases from V and 12 bases from J, with 17 bases between. This CDR3 is CSARHRDLEPLHF. For the CDR3, the DNA is TGCAGTGCTCGCCACCGGGACCTAGAACCCCTCCACTTT.

The rearrangement uses TRBV30 and TRBJ2-2; TRBD2 is a possible D gene (5 bases). Per germline, CDR1 GTSNPN and CDR2 SVGIG (reference sequence). V lost 2 bases, J lost 6 bases, and 7 bases lay in between. The CDR3 runs to 12 residues. The CDR3, as DNA: TGTGCCTGGAGTATGGGAGCCGGGGAGCTGTTTTTT. It encodes CAWSMGAGELFF. Together with reference TRBV30 and TRBJ2-2, the CDR3 gives the full variable domain: SQTIHQWPATLVQPVGSPLSLECTVEGTSNPNLYWYRQAAGRGLQLLFYSVGIGQISSEVPQNLSASRPQDRQFILSSKKLLLSDSGFYLCAWSMGAGELFFGEGSRLTVL.

This clonotype was counted ten times or more. The V gene is TRBV7-9, the J gene TRBJ2-5; D not resolved. V was cut by 1 base and J by 2 bases, with 11 bases left in between. The CDR3 extends over 15 amino acids. The germline gives CDR1 SEHNR, CDR2 FQNEAQ (reference sequence). The CDR3 protein is CASSLGTVKQETQYF. In DNA, the CDR3 is TGTGCCAGCAGCTTAGGGACCGTCAAACAAGAGACCCAGTACTTC.

This clonotype was detected many times. The chain carries TRBV27 and TRBJ1-2, with D perhaps TRBD1 (6 bases). The germline gives CDR1 MNHEY, CDR2 SMNVEV (reference sequence). The CDR3 covers 12 residues. The ends were cut back, 7 bases at V and 8 bases at J, with 14 bases in the middle. CDR3 sequence reads: CASTSEGGGYTF. The CDR3 nucleotides read TGTGCCAGCACCTCGGAGGGGGGAGGCTACACCTTC.

This clonotype has ten or more counts. The CDR3 is CATSEGGATYNEQFF. CDR3 DNA: TGTGCCACCAGTGAAGGGGGTGCCACCTACAATGAGCAGTTCTTC. The J gene is TRBJ2-1, the V gene TRBV24-1; maybe TRBD1 (6 bases). V was shortened by 4 bases and J by 2 bases, with 11 bases between the two germline ends. The CDR3 runs to 15 residues. Germline CDR1 and CDR2: KGHDR and SFDVKD.

Ten or more counts support this clonotype. The gene calls are TRBV5-1 and TRBJ1-3; D remains unclear. In germline, CDR1 is SGHRS, CDR2 YFSETQ. V was clipped by 0 bases and J by 6 bases, with 13 bases between them. This CDR3 has 15 amino acids. The CDR3 bases are TGCGCCAGCAGCTTGGGGCTCAGAGACGAAAACACCATATATTTT. Translation gives CASSLGLRDENTIYF. The full variable domain, with the rest looked up from reference TRBV5-1 and TRBJ1-3, is KAGVTQTPRYLIKTRGQQVTLSCSPISGHRSVSWYQQTPGQGLQFLFEYFSETQRNKGNFPGRFSGRQFSNSRSEMNVSTLELGDSALYLCASSLGLRDENTIYFGEGSWLTVV.

This clonotype was seen many times. The chain links TRBV5-1 to TRBJ2-4; maybe TRBD2 (6 bases). The CDR3 runs to 13 residues. Trimming took 4 bases from V and 5 from J, leaving 10 bases between them. Germline-derived CDR1 and CDR2 are SGHRS and YFSETQ. This chain's CDR3 is CASSGGLQNIQYF. The CDR3 bases are TGCGCCAGCAGCGGGGGACTTCAAAACATTCAGTACTTC.

The table lists this clonotype with many counts. The V call is TRBV20-1, the J call TRBJ1-4; the match to TRBD1 covers 7 bases. The germline CDR1 and CDR2 sequences are DFQATT and SNEGSKA (reference sequence). V trimming: 7 bases; J trimming: 3 bases; junction bases outside the gene matches: 8. This CDR3 comprises 14 residues. CDR3 nucleotide sequence: TGCAGTGTGGGGTCAGGGGGGGCTAATGAAAAACTGTTTTTT. It codes for CSVGSGGANEKLFF.

This clonotype was seen many times. CDR3 nucleotides: TGTGCCATCAGACTTAGCGGGGGGGAAAAGACCCAGTACTTC. This encodes CAIRLSGGEKTQYF. This rearrangement joins TRBV10-3 to TRBJ2-5; TRBD2 matches at 11 bases. V trimming: 6 bases; J trimming: 6 bases; junction bases outside the gene matches: 6. The length of the CDR3 is 14 residues. The germline CDR1 and CDR2 sequences are ENHRY and SYGVKD.

This clonotype showed up many times. V and J are TRBV5-1 and TRBJ2-3, with unresolved D. Germline CDR1 is SGHRS and CDR2 is YFSETQ. Trimming took 0 bases from V and 2 from J, leaving 7 bases between them. This CDR3 spans 14 amino acids. The CDR3 reads CASSLDYFTDTQYF. CDR3 nucleotides: TGCGCCAGCAGCTTGGATTACTTCACAGATACGCAGTATTTT. The whole variable domain, remainder taken from reference TRBV5-1 and TRBJ2-3, is KAGVTQTPRYLIKTRGQQVTLSCSPISGHRSVSWYQQTPGQGLQFLFEYFSETQRNKGNFPGRFSGRQFSNSRSEMNVSTLELGDSALYLCASSLDYFTDTQYFGPGTRLTVL.

This clonotype was seen more than once but under ten times. The chain couples TRBV30 to TRBJ1-4; D is possibly TRBD1 (5 bases). This CDR3 spans 15 amino acids. The V gene's germline CDR1 is GTSNPN and CDR2 SVGIG (reference sequence). Between the trimmed V and J ends, which lost 2 bases and 0 bases, there was a span of 10 bases. CDR3 sequence (DNA): TGTGCCTGGAGTACCCTAGGGGCAACTAATGAAAAACTGTTTTTT. This sequence encodes CAWSTLGATNEKLFF.

Ten or more counts support this clonotype. The chain has TRBV7-6 and TRBJ2-1, with TRBD2 identical over 12 bases. Germline values: CDR1 SGHVS, CDR2 FNYEAQ. Trimming removed 2 bases from V and 2 bases from J; junction bases left unmatched: 7. This CDR3 spans 18 amino acids. The DNA of the CDR3 is TGTGCCAGCAGCTTACTAGCGGGGGGGCCTTACCCCTACAATGAGCAGTTCTTC. It is translated as CASSLLAGGPYPYNEQFF.

This clonotype was recorded many times. The rearrangement joins TRBV29-1 to TRBJ1-1; D is unclear. Trimming cost V 7 bases and J 0 bases, with 12 bases left between them. The CDR3 runs 13 residues. Germline values: CDR1 SQVTM, CDR2 ANQGSEA. The CDR3 bases are TGCAGCGCCGCCACCCCAATGAACACTGAAGCTTTCTTT. Translated, it gives CSAATPMNTEAFF. The full variable domain, in which reference TRBV29-1 and TRBJ1-1 provide the parts outside the CDR3, is SAVISQKPSRDICQRGTSLTIQCQVDSQVTMMFWYRQQPGQSLTLIATANQGSEATYESGFVIDKFPISRPNLTFSTLTVSNMSPEDSSIYLCSAATPMNTEAFFGQGTRLTVV.

This clonotype has ten or more counts. The V call is TRBV4-1, the J call TRBJ1-2; weak D call: TRBD1 (5 bases). The germline V and J ends were trimmed by 0 bases and 7 bases, with 12 bases remaining between them. This CDR3 comprises 14 residues. The germline CDR1 and CDR2 sequences are MGHRA and YSYEKL. CDR3: CASSQDRGGVGYTF. The CDR3 DNA follows: TGCGCCAGCAGCCAAGATCGCGGGGGGGTTGGCTACACCTTC.

This clonotype has ten or more counts. The V and J genes are TRBV20-1 and TRBJ2-3; D possibly corresponds to TRBD2 (5 bases). The CDR3 is 14 amino acids. V lost 2 bases, J lost 3 bases, and 12 bases lay in between. Germline loops: CDR1 DFQATT, CDR2 SNEGSKA (reference sequence). This CDR3 is CSARPGVGTDTQYF. The CDR3 coding sequence is TGCAGTGCTAGACCCGGGGTTGGTACAGATACGCAGTATTTT.

The chain uses TRBV11-3 and TRBJ2-2; 8 bases line up with TRBD1. The germline CDR1 and CDR2 sequences are SGHNT and YENEEA. With V trimmed by 7 bases and J by 6 bases, 7 bases remained unmatched. The CDR3 has 14 amino acids. Here the CDR3 reads CASKGDRQPGELFF. DNA of the CDR3: TGTGCCAGCAAGGGGGACAGGCAACCCGGGGAGCTGTTTTTT.

This clonotype was counted at least ten times. The chain carries TRBV7-9 and TRBJ2-3; D is possibly TRBD1 (6 bases). The V and J ends lost 4 bases and 2 bases respectively, with 16 bases between them. CDR3 size: 16 residues. Looked up from germline, CDR1 is SEHNR and CDR2 is FQNEAQ (reference sequence). The CDR3 here is CASSSLGAGNTDTQYF. CDR3 nucleotides: TGTGCCAGCAGCTCCTTGGGGGCGGGCAACACAGATACGCAGTATTTT.